The rows below give T cell receptor beta chains drawn from one sample of a study of regulatory T cells in long-lasting Graves disease. Each CDR3 protein gets one entry after TCRdb re-called the multiplex PCR reads with MiXCR. Seen here are some 600,000 distinct CDR3 sequences, 15% to 20% observed once, and the top ten hold around 12%. This sample was also put to use in a study of T cells in Graves' hyperthyroidism and ophthalmopathy.

Specimen: peripheral blood mononuclear cells (PBMCs), collected at new diagnosis, from a patient treated with antithyroid drugs. Every receptor here comes from a man aged 18 to 30 with Graves disease. Both conserved end residues are part of each CDR3.

V gene	J gene	CDR3 protein
TRBV2	TRBJ2-5	CASSARAQYF
TRBV6-1	TRBJ1-2	CASGRRHINYGYTF
TRBV5-1	TRBJ1-5	CASSPGHLGTSSNQPQHF
TRBV5-1	TRBJ2-7	CASSLDGQGPYEQYF
TRBV20-1	TRBJ2-3	CSARDLRQGIKDTQYF
TRBV2	TRBJ2-2	CASSTLGLAENTGELFF
TRBV6-1	TRBJ2-7	CASSTPGGWEQYF
TRBV27	TRBJ2-1	CASSLYPTSGRAYEQFF
TRBV18	TRBJ2-1	CASSLPGLYSNNEQFF
TRBV5-1	TRBJ2-7	CASSHSASYEQYF
TRBV2	TRBJ2-1	CASSELRLDEQFF
TRBV20-1	TRBJ2-2	CSARYWGAGTGELFF
TRBV24-1	TRBJ2-1	CATSERAGRHNEQFF
TRBV20-1	TRBJ2-3	CSASGTSWTFSSTDTQYF
TRBV7-2	TRBJ1-3	CASSLLLSESSGNTIYF
TRBV28	TRBJ2-7	CASSYRAEQYF
TRBV5-1	TRBJ2-2	CASSLAWGRDGELFF
TRBV4-1	TRBJ1-1	CASSQASLANTEAFF
TRBV11-2	TRBJ2-1	CASSFPVGGNEQFF
TRBV7-8	TRBJ1-5	CASSFRDSLYSNQPQHF
TRBV18	TRBJ1-5	CASSRTDSNQPQHF
TRBV5-1	TRBJ2-7	CASTDPGSSYEQYF
TRBV2	TRBJ2-4	CASSETSGRAVNIQYF
TRBV5-1	TRBJ2-1	CASSLELAGGGEQFF
TRBV5-1	TRBJ2-2	CASSLKGSGTGELFF
TRBV19	TRBJ2-7	CASSIGLAGGPDGEQYF
TRBV20-1	TRBJ1-3	CSARDYRAGNTIYF
TRBV5-1	TRBJ2-1	CASSFRLAGINNEQFF
TRBV9	TRBJ1-2	CASSERTAGGYTF
TRBV9	TRBJ2-7	CASSVLAEAYEQYF
TRBV29-1	TRBJ2-7	CSVQGALWNEQYF
TRBV11-2	TRBJ2-5	CASSRGGNFKEETQYF
TRBV5-5	TRBJ2-3	CASSLGTGRDTQYF
TRBV29-1	TRBJ2-7	CSVGGTSTAEQYF
TRBV28	TRBJ2-3	CASSSSPGRPDTQYF
TRBV18	TRBJ1-2	CASSRGNYSYTF
TRBV3-1	TRBJ2-3	CASSQPDRGTDTQYF
TRBV3-1	TRBJ2-1	CASSQLAINEQFF
TRBV12-3/TRBV12-4	TRBJ2-1	CASSPSGHSYNEQFF
TRBV7-9	TRBJ2-7	CASSSPTGVPYEQYF
TRBV11-2	TRBJ2-1	CASTLRAEAYNEQFF
TRBV20-1	TRBJ1-1	CSARGSSSAFF
TRBV12-3/TRBV12-4	TRBJ2-7	CASSMTPRLYEQYF
TRBV2	TRBJ1-6	CASLQGPNYNSPLHF
TRBV7-8	TRBJ2-5	CASSLSSRGLSETQYF
TRBV10-1	TRBJ1-1	CASSEGKGGAFF